The 31 T cell receptor beta chains below come from one sample, sequenced in a study of response to subunit inactivated influenza vaccine. From the RT-PCR reads, TCRdb called clonotypes with MiXCR, one entry per CDR3 protein. The table has hundreds of thousands of distinct CDR3 sequences, approximately 14% seen once. The sample consisted of PBMCs from blood, taken around 15 days before vaccination. The receptor set was obtained from a man between 45 and 60 years old who received an inactivated influenza vaccine.

The rearrangement links TRBV20-1 to TRBJ2-1; D is ambiguous. CDR3 length: 11 residues. Trimming left V 6 bases short and J 11 bases short, with 14 bases between. Germline CDR1 reads DFQATT; CDR2 reads SNEGSKA (reference sequence). CDR3 sequence reads: CSATDLPQQFF. DNA of the CDR3: TGCAGTGCCACAGACCTACCCCAGCAGTTCTTC.

The rearrangement joins TRBV9 to TRBJ1-6; D is possibly TRBD1 (6 bases). The CDR3 is made up of 15 amino acids. Germline-derived CDR1 and CDR2 are SGDLS and YYNGEE. V was cut by 3 bases and J by 8 bases, with 15 bases left in between. CDR3 bases: TGTGCCAGCAGCGCCCTAGGACAGACCGATTCACCCCTCCACTTT. Its translation is CASSALGQTDSPLHF.

This clonotype was recorded a few times. The genes are TRBV4-3 and TRBJ1-2; D not certain. The CDR3 totals 14 residues. The germline gives CDR1 LGHNA, CDR2 YSLEER. The ends were cut back, 0 bases at V and 0 bases at J, with 5 bases in the middle. The CDR3 sequence: CASSQDVSNYGYTF. The CDR3 DNA follows: TGCGCCAGCAGCCAAGACGTATCTAACTATGGCTACACCTTC.

This clonotype has only a few counts. At one end, the junction sequence differs from germline, possibly due to a read error. V is TRBV5-6 and J is TRBJ2-2, with TRBD2 matching 10 bases. From germline, CDR1 is SGHDT and CDR2 YYEEEE. The CDR3 consists of 15 residues. CDR3 in amino acids: CASRSGLANPGELFF. Here the CDR3 DNA reads TGTGCCAGCAGGTCGGGACTAGCGAACCCCGGGGAGCTGTTTTTT.

The chain joins TRBV12-3 or TRBV12-4 to TRBJ1-2; maybe TRBD1 (5 bases). This CDR3 has 15 amino acids. V lost 3 bases and J 0 bases, leaving 11 bases between the germline ends. The CDR3 region has the DNA TGTGCCAGCAGTTTGGGACTCCGAGCTAACTATGGCTACACCTTC. Translating it yields CASSLGLRANYGYTF.

The sample holds a few counts of this clonotype. The chain employs TRBV15 and TRBJ2-7, with 8 bases identical to TRBD2. Losses at the gene ends were 0 bases for V and 3 bases for J; bases not matched to a gene: 4. Germline V gene data show CDR1 as LNHNV and CDR2 as YYDKDF (reference sequence). This CDR3 is 15 amino acids long. The CDR3, as DNA: TGTGCCACCAGCAGAGAACGTAGCGGGGTCTACGAGCAGTACTTC. Translated, it gives CATSRERSGVYEQYF.

This clonotype turned up a few times. This chain links TRBV5-6 with TRBJ2-6; D gene uncertain. This CDR3 has 16 amino acids. The V gene's germline CDR1 is SGHDT and CDR2 YYEEEE. Trimming removed 3 bases at V and 2 bases at J, with 12 bases between. CDR3 protein: CASSSARAPGANVLTF. The CDR3 DNA is TGTGCCAGCAGCTCCGCCCGAGCGCCTGGGGCCAACGTCCTGACTTTC. Filled out from reference TRBV5-6 and TRBJ2-6, the complete variable domain reads DAGVTQSPTHLIKTRGQQVTLRCSPKSGHDTVSWYQQALGQGPQFIFQYYEEEERQRGNFPDRFSGHQFPNYSSELNVNALLLGDSALYLCASSSARAPGANVLTFGAGSRLTVL.

This chain uses TRBV4-2 with TRBJ2-5; possibly TRBD2 for D (5 bases). CDR1 and CDR2 (germline): LGHNA, YNFKEQ. CDR3 length: 14 amino acids. Trimming pared 1 base from V and 2 bases from J, leaving 8 bases between. CDR3 coding DNA: TGTGCCAGCAGCCAAGGGACTTTACAAGAGACCCAGTACTTC. The encoded protein is CASSQGTLQETQYF.

Only a few counts were recorded for this clonotype. The chain links TRBV29-1 to TRBJ1-1; D possibly corresponds to TRBD1 (6 bases). The V end was cut by 7 bases, the J end by 0 bases, with 21 bases between. This CDR3 contains 16 residues. CDR1 and CDR2 (germline): SQVTM, ANQGSEA. The CDR3 coding sequence is TGCAGCGCTCGAACCGGGGGGCGTGCCATGAACACTGAAGCTTTCTTT. It encodes CSARTGGRAMNTEAFF.

CDR3 DNA: TGTGCCAGCAGCTTAGTTGGTCGTGATGAAGCTTTCTTT. Translation gives CASSLVGRDEAFF. The V call is TRBV7-9, the J call TRBJ1-1; D unclear. Per germline, CDR1 SEHNR and CDR2 FQNEAQ (reference sequence). The CDR3 loop spans 13 amino acids. V dropped 1 base and J dropped 7 bases, with 10 bases sitting between them.

This clonotype appeared a few times. The CDR3 region is CASSQSRNSNSGNTIYF. DNA for the CDR3: TGTGCCAGCAGCCAAAGTCGCAACTCAAACTCTGGAAACACCATATATTTT. The V and J genes are TRBV4-2 and TRBJ1-3; D is unresolved. The CDR3 totals 17 residues. Trimming left V 2 bases short and J 0 bases short, with 14 bases between. CDR1 is LGHNA and CDR2 is YNFKEQ in the germline V gene.

This sequence joins TRBV10-3 and TRBJ2-5; D gene uncertain. CDR3 length: 13 amino acids. V gave up 0 bases and J gave up 3 bases, with 5 bases separating them. Germline CDR1 and CDR2: ENHRY and SYGVKD. The CDR3 reads CAISESWKETQYF. The CDR3 DNA reads TGTGCCATCAGTGAGTCGTGGAAAGAGACCCAGTACTTC.

This clonotype was observed at least ten times. The rearrangement links TRBV20-1 to TRBJ2-5, with 10 bases fitting TRBD2. The J segment lost 5 bases and the V segment lost 3 bases, leaving 6 bases of the junction unmatched. The length of the CDR3 is 14 residues. Germline V CDR1 and CDR2: DFQATT, SNEGSKA (reference sequence). The CDR3 reads CSARVAGGLETQYF. The DNA for the CDR3 is TGCAGTGCTAGGGTAGCGGGGGGATTGGAGACCCAGTACTTC.

The sample holds a few counts of this clonotype. The chain carries TRBV10-3 and TRBJ2-7; 9 nucleotides line up with TRBD2. CDR3 size: 15 residues. The ends lost 6 bases at V and 0 bases at J; junction bases unmatched: 6. Germline V gives CDR1 ENHRY, CDR2 SYGVKD. The CDR3 reads CAIRLAGESSYEQYF. The CDR3 nucleotides read TGTGCCATCAGGTTAGCGGGGGAAAGCTCCTACGAGCAGTACTTC.

J is TRBJ2-1 and V is TRBV20-1; D call uncertain. This CDR3 has 13 amino acids. Germline V gene lookup returns CDR1 DFQATT and CDR2 SNEGSKA (reference sequence). The germline V and J ends were trimmed by 5 bases and 0 bases, with 8 bases remaining between them. The CDR3 nucleotides are TGCAGTGCTTCACTAAGCTCCTACAATGAGCAGTTCTTC. It codes for CSASLSSYNEQFF.

In its sample, this clonotype was seen a few times. The genes are TRBV29-1 and TRBJ2-3, with D perhaps TRBD1 (5 bases). Germline loops: CDR1 SQVTM, CDR2 ANQGSEA. The CDR3 covers 15 residues. Trimming shortened V by 4 bases and J by 3 bases, and 17 bases separated the two germline ends. The CDR3 is CSVANVGVSTDTQYF. CDR3 DNA: TGCAGCGTTGCCAACGTAGGGGTATCTACAGATACGCAGTATTTT.

This chain joins TRBV6-2 or TRBV6-3 and TRBJ1-2; D gene ambiguous. The CDR3 covers 14 residues. Trimming removed 3 bases at V and 4 bases at J, with 12 bases between. CDR1 and CDR2 from the germline V gene are MNHEY and SVGEGT. For the CDR3, the DNA is TGTGCCAGCAGTTATCCAGGAGTCCTCTATGGCTACACCTTC. Its protein product is CASSYPGVLYGYTF.

This chain joins TRBV12-3 or TRBV12-4 and TRBJ2-7, with 8 bases aligning to TRBD1. V gave up 3 bases and J gave up 7 bases; unmatched junction bases: 5. This CDR3 comprises 13 residues. The DNA of the CDR3 is TGTGCCAGCAGTTTTAAGACAGGGGATGAGCAGTACTTC. It yields the protein CASSFKTGDEQYF.

This clonotype was observed a few times. The chain is built from TRBV5-1 and TRBJ1-6; no reliable D call. Germline assignment: CDR1 SGHRS and CDR2 YFSETQ. The germline V and J ends were trimmed by 0 bases and 7 bases, with 14 bases remaining between them. The CDR3 consists of 16 residues. The CDR3 sequence is CASSLAPGTPNSPLHF. DNA of the CDR3: TGCGCCAGCAGCTTGGCCCCGGGCACTCCAAATTCACCCCTCCACTTT.

This clonotype was counted at least ten times. The J gene is TRBJ2-7, the V gene TRBV5-1; D uncertain. This CDR3 is 12 amino acids long. The ends were cut back, 4 bases at V and 7 bases at J, with 12 bases in the middle. CDR1 and CDR2 (germline): SGHRS, YFSETQ. The DNA of the CDR3 is TGCGCCAGCAGCACAGTAGGTCGGGAGCAGTACTTC. Protein: CASSTVGREQYF.

The chain combines TRBV29-1 with TRBJ2-3; D is undetermined. CDR3 length equals 14 residues. Germline CDR1 SQVTM, CDR2 ANQGSEA. V was pared by 6 bases and J by 5 bases, with 18 bases between. The chain's CDR3 is CSVRMGFEKDTQYF. CDR3 sequence (DNA): TGCAGCGTGAGGATGGGGTTCGAGAAAGATACGCAGTATTTT.

The chain combines TRBV6-9 with TRBJ2-3; no clear D gene. Germline CDR1 and CDR2: MNHGY and SVAAGI. Trimming took 8 bases from V and 2 from J, leaving 8 bases between them. The length of the CDR3 is 12 residues. DNA of the CDR3: TGTGCCAGCGTTCGTGTCACAGATACGCAGTATTTT. Translating it yields CASVRVTDTQYF.

This clonotype was seen only a few times. The V and J genes are TRBV6-5 and TRBJ1-6; tentative D call: TRBD1 (5 bases). CDR1 and CDR2 from the germline V gene are MNHEY and SVGAGI. Trimming left V 0 bases short and J 4 bases short, with 19 bases between. This CDR3 has 19 amino acids. The CDR3 nucleotides are TGTGCCAGCAGTTACTCGATGCCATCACTCTGGGGGTATAATTCACCCCTCCACTTT. Its translation: CASSYSMPSLWGYNSPLHF.

This clonotype has just a few counts. V gene TRBV6-1 combines with J gene TRBJ1-3, with no clear D. The V gene's germline CDR1 is MNHNS and CDR2 SASEGT. The V end was cut by 6 bases, the J end by 0 bases, with 12 bases between. CDR3 length: 15 amino acids. CDR3 amino acids: CASRKDGSSGNTIYF. CDR3 DNA sequence: TGTGCCAGCAGAAAGGACGGATCCTCTGGAAACACCATATATTTT.

There are a few counts of this clonotype. The V and J genes are TRBV11-2 and TRBJ2-5; D may match TRBD1 or TRBD2 (5 bases each). The germline CDR1 and CDR2 sequences are SGHAT and FQNNGV. This CDR3 is built from 13 residues. V gave up 5 bases and J gave up 7 bases, with 14 bases separating them. The CDR3 coding sequence is TGTGCCAGCAGCCGCCCACGGGACGGGACCCAGTACTTC. It yields the protein CASSRPRDGTQYF. The complete variable domain, with remaining parts taken from reference TRBV11-2 and TRBJ2-5, reads EAGVAQSPRYKIIEKRQSVAFWCNPISGHATLYWYQQILGQGPKLLIQFQNNGVVDDSQLPKDRFSAERLKGVDSTLKIQPAKLEDSAVYLCASSRPRDGTQYFGPGTRLLVL.

This sequence joins TRBV29-1 and TRBJ2-1; 8 positions match TRBD2. Germline V gives CDR1 SQVTM, CDR2 ANQGSEA. With V trimmed by 4 bases and J by 4 bases, 3 bases remained unmatched. The CDR3 contains 13 residues. The CDR3 loop is CSVGGLVYNEQFF. The CDR3 nucleotides read TGCAGCGTTGGGGGACTAGTATACAATGAGCAGTTCTTC.

V and J are TRBV12-3 or TRBV12-4 and TRBJ2-1; unclear D gene. The CDR3 contains 16 residues. The V and J ends lost 7 bases and 4 bases respectively, with 20 bases between them. The CDR3 sequence is CASTLIPGSGYNEQFF. CDR3 sequence (DNA): TGTGCCAGCACCCTTATCCCGGGCTCTGGGTACAATGAGCAGTTCTTC.

The chain uses TRBV10-3 and TRBJ2-7; possibly TRBD1 or TRBD2 for D (5 bases each). Germline CDR1 reads ENHRY; CDR2 reads SYGVKD. Deletions cut 0 bases from V and 7 bases from J, with 16 bases between. This CDR3 is built from 15 residues. The DNA for the CDR3 is TGTGCCATCAGTGAGTCATTTGGGGGAAGTACAGAGCAGTACTTC. This sequence encodes CAISESFGGSTEQYF.

This clonotype was seen a few times. The junction departs from germline at one end; a sequencing error may be responsible. V and J are TRBV11-3 and TRBJ2-1; D may be TRBD2 (6 bases). This CDR3 spans 15 amino acids. From germline, CDR1 is SGHNT and CDR2 YENEEA. The CDR3 nucleotides are TGTGTCAGCAGCTTAGAGTCTAGCGCGTACAATGAGCAGTTCTTC. Its translation: CVSSLESSAYNEQFF. The whole variable domain, remainder taken from reference TRBV11-3 and TRBJ2-1, is EAGVVQSPRYKIIEKKQPVAFWCNPISGHNTLYWYLQNLGQGPELLIRYENEEAVDDSQLPKDRFSAERLKGVDSTLKIQPAELGDSAVYLCVSSLESSAYNEQFFGPGTRLTVL.

This clonotype turned up a few times. CDR3 DNA: TGCGCCAGCAGCTTGGAGGCGGGGGGGCTCTACAATGAGCAGTTCTTC. This codes for CASSLEAGGLYNEQFF. The chain carries TRBV5-1 and TRBJ2-1; 9 bases are shared with TRBD2. The CDR3 has 16 residues. Losses at the gene ends were 0 bases for V and 3 bases for J; bases not matched to a gene: 4. The germline V gene has CDR1 SGHRS and CDR2 YFSETQ.

In this sample, this clonotype turned up a few times. The genes are TRBV6-1 and TRBJ1-1; 9 bases agree with TRBD1. CDR3 length: 15 amino acids. Germline CDR1 and CDR2: MNHNS and SASEGT. V lost 5 bases, J lost 4 bases, and 8 bases stayed unmatched. The CDR3 sequence is CASSPRQGVATEAFF. CDR3 nucleotide sequence: TGTGCCAGCAGTCCACGACAGGGGGTGGCCACTGAAGCTTTCTTT.